These 5 T cell receptor beta chains were sequenced from one sample in a study of spatial heterogeneity in lung cancer. TCRdb reprocessed the 5' RACE reads via MiXCR and lists one record per CDR3 protein. In the table there are 110,000 or so distinct CDR3 sequences, about a tenth of which are singletons. Time point in this sample: blood at routine non-recurrence follow-up after resection. The sample was PBMCs, taken at follow-up. The receptors derive from a female donor with early-stage non-small cell lung cancer.

This chain uses TRBV6-5 with TRBJ2-2; D is unresolved. The CDR3 has 13 residues. Per the germline V gene, CDR1 is MNHEY and CDR2 is SVGAGI. The germline V and J ends were trimmed by 5 bases and 4 bases, with 8 bases remaining between them. The CDR3 DNA sequence: TGTGCCAGCAGTATCGAAGTCACCGGGGAGCTGTTTTTT. Amino acids: CASSIEVTGELFF.

As concerns this clonotype: This may stem from a read error, because a much larger clone lies one nucleotide away. The CDR3 loop is CSVGTEGNTIYF. CDR3 bases: TGCAGCGTTGGGACTGAAGGAAACACCATATATTTT. The chain uses TRBV29-1 and TRBJ1-3; D not resolved. CDR3 length equals 12 residues. The V and J ends lost 4 bases and 4 bases respectively, with 8 bases between them. Germline CDR1 SQVTM, CDR2 ANQGSEA.

The chain uses TRBV24-1 and TRBJ2-1; 8 positions match TRBD1. The CDR3 has 16 amino acids. CDR1 is KGHDR and CDR2 is SFDVKD in the germline V gene. Trimming cost V 0 bases and J 8 bases; bases outside gene matches: 8. CDR3 in DNA: TGTGCCACCAGTGATTTGGGGACAGGTAGGAGCCATGAGCAGTTCTTC. Residues: CATSDLGTGRSHEQFF.

The V call is TRBV7-9, the J call TRBJ2-5; D gene ambiguous. V was shortened by 5 bases and J by 1 base, with 11 bases between the two germline ends. The CDR3 has 14 amino acids. Germline V CDR1 and CDR2: SEHNR, FQNEAQ (reference sequence). The CDR3 spells CASSLRIGQETQYF. The CDR3 bases are TGTGCCAGCAGCCTCCGGATCGGCCAAGAGACCCAGTACTTC.

In this sample, this clonotype turned up a few times. The rearrangement uses TRBV20-1 and TRBJ2-4, with D maybe TRBD2 (5 bases). V was pared by 6 bases and J by 3 bases, with 21 bases between. Germline CDR1 DFQATT, CDR2 SNEGSKA (reference sequence). CDR3 size: 16 residues. Here the CDR3 reads CSATQIVRGGKNIQYF. The DNA of the CDR3 is TGCAGTGCCACCCAGATCGTTCGGGGTGGCAAAAACATTCAGTACTTC.